Shown below are 12 T cell receptor beta chains from a single sample sequenced in a study of CD4+ T cells in melanoma. Clones were sequenced by immunoSEQ multiplex PCR, and TCRdb holds only the in-frame ones, with some missing. The sample lists 45,000 or so clones, roughly nine tenths occurring once. Sequencing was done on a sample of peripheral blood. These receptors originate from a human donor with melanoma.

The chain carries TRBV5-8 and TRBJ1-5, with 8 nucleotides matching TRBD1. V gave up 4 bases and J gave up 6 bases; unmatched junction bases: 9. Per the germline V gene, CDR1 is SGHTS and CDR2 is YDEGEE. The CDR3 is 15 residues long. The CDR3 here is CASSDGQGVGQPQHF. In DNA form, the CDR3 reads TGTGCCAGCAGCGATGGACAGGGTGTGGGTCAGCCCCAGCATTTT.

V usage is TRBV10-3 and J usage is TRBJ1-2; D is ambiguous. Trimming cost V 0 bases and J 3 bases, with 11 bases left between them. CDR3 length: 15 residues. Germline V gene lookup returns CDR1 ENHRY and CDR2 SYGVKD. As DNA, the CDR3 is TGTGCCATCAGTGAGTCGTTTAACAGCTACTATGGCTACACCTTC. This translates into CAISESFNSYYGYTF.

The genes are TRBV5-1 and TRBJ2-5, with 8 bases lining up with TRBD1. This CDR3 region has 15 residues. From germline, CDR1 is SGHRS and CDR2 YFSETQ. The J segment lost 5 bases and the V segment lost 0 bases, leaving 6 bases of the junction unmatched. In DNA form, the CDR3 reads TGCGCCAGCAGCTTGGGGACAGGGCCATTGGAGACCCAGTACTTC. Translating it yields CASSLGTGPLETQYF.

This chain joins TRBV11-3 and TRBJ1-1; the D gene is possibly TRBD1 (6 bases). V dropped 5 bases and J dropped 4 bases, with 11 bases sitting between them. CDR3 size: 13 residues. The germline V gene encodes CDR1 SGHNT and CDR2 YENEEA. CDR3 in DNA: TGTGCCAGCAGCCTAGGGACAAGCACTGAAGCTTTCTTT. Its translation is CASSLGTSTEAFF.

This clone has just one count. The chain has TRBV19 and TRBJ2-6; the D is unclear. Looked up from germline, CDR1 is LNHDA and CDR2 is SQIVND (reference sequence). The V end was cut by 3 bases, the J end by 0 bases, with 6 bases between. CDR3 length equals 15 residues. CDR3 amino acids: CASSMWLSGANVLTF. Written as DNA, the CDR3 is TGTGCCAGTAGTATGTGGCTCTCTGGGGCCAACGTCCTGACTTTC.

This clone was seen just once. This chain joins TRBV27 and TRBJ1-5; tentative D call: TRBD1 (5 bases). Germline CDR1 reads MNHEY; CDR2 reads SMNVEV (reference sequence). V was trimmed by 2 bases and J by 1 base, leaving 6 bases between them. The CDR3 has 14 residues. This chain's CDR3 is CASSLGGSNQPQHF. The CDR3 bases are TGTGCCAGCAGTTTAGGGGGGAGCAATCAGCCCCAGCATTTT.

This clone was observed a few times. The CDR3 bases are TGTGCCAGCAGCGTAGAGGGGACCTACGAGCAGTACTTC. This codes for CASSVEGTYEQYF. The V gene is TRBV9, the J gene TRBJ2-7; D is possibly TRBD1 (5 bases). This CDR3 comprises 13 residues. In germline, CDR1 is SGDLS, CDR2 YYNGEE. V was trimmed by 0 bases and J by 2 bases, leaving 6 bases between them.

This clone was found once. This chain joins TRBV27 and TRBJ2-1, with TRBD2 identical over 10 bases. The CDR3 has 16 residues. The trim removed 5 bases at V and 8 bases at J, leaving 12 bases unmatched. The germline gives CDR1 MNHEY, CDR2 SMNVEV (reference sequence). CDR3 sequence (DNA): TGTGCCAGCAGTCCAGTAGCGGGGGGCCCCCTATATGAGCAGTTCTTC. Protein sequence: CASSPVAGGPLYEQFF.

The V call is TRBV5-1, the J call TRBJ1-1, with D unclear. V lost 4 bases, J lost 3 bases, and 13 bases lay in between. The germline CDR1 and CDR2 sequences are SGHRS and YFSETQ. The CDR3 is made up of 14 amino acids. CDR3 loop: CASSPWGADTEAFF. CDR3 nucleotide sequence: TGCGCCAGCAGCCCCTGGGGTGCAGACACTGAAGCTTTCTTT.

This clone was seen once. The chain couples TRBV19 to TRBJ1-5; TRBD1 might be the D (6 bases). Looked up from germline, CDR1 is LNHDA and CDR2 is SQIVND (reference sequence). The CDR3 runs 14 residues. Trimming took off 5 bases at V and 0 bases at J, with 8 bases between the two ends. CDR3 protein: CASSGQNSNQPQHF. The CDR3 DNA reads as TGTGCCAGTAGTGGACAGAATAGCAATCAGCCCCAGCATTTT.

The genes are TRBV7-2 and TRBJ1-2; TRBD1 matches 9 bases. Trimming took 5 bases from V and 9 from J; bases not matched to a gene: 7. CDR1 is SGHTA and CDR2 is FQGNSA in the germline V gene. The length of the CDR3 is 13 residues. CDR3 bases: TGTGCCAGCAGCGCGGGACAGGGTAATAGCTACACCTTC. As protein: CASSAGQGNSYTF.

CDR3 region: CASSFGGVTLNSPLHF. The CDR3 DNA sequence: TGTGCCAGCAGCTTCGGGGGGGTGACACTTAATTCACCCCTCCACTTT. V usage is TRBV11-2 and J usage is TRBJ1-6, with D tentatively TRBD1 (5 bases). Trimming shortened V by 3 bases and J by 6 bases, and 15 bases separated the two germline ends. There are 16 residues in the CDR3. Germline values: CDR1 SGHAT, CDR2 FQNNGV. Filled out from reference TRBV11-2 and TRBJ1-6, the complete variable domain reads EAGVAQSPRYKIIEKRQSVAFWCNPISGHATLYWYQQILGQGPKLLIQFQNNGVVDDSQLPKDRFSAERLKGVDSTLKIQPAKLEDSAVYLCASSFGGVTLNSPLHFGNGTRLTVT.